This entry features one T cell receptor (beta chain) sequence. The data were produced by immunoSEQ multiplex PCR, yet TCRdb's version contains in-frame clones alone and is incomplete. Here the sample spans more than 85,000 clones, roughly 80% being singletons. These data are taken from a study of blood T cell repertoires in COVID-19. The germline gives CDR1 MDHEN, CDR2 SYDVKM. V shed 6 bases and J shed 5 bases, with 19 bases lying between them. The CDR3 totals 15 residues. V and J are TRBV28 and TRBJ1-1; D might be TRBD1 (5 bases). The sequence derives from an older woman with acute or convalescent COVID-19. The material sequenced was peripheral blood. The CDR3 sequence: CASSPSGVAVTEAFF. The CDR3 DNA reads as TGTGCCAGCAGCCCATCGGGGGTAGCGGTAACTGAAGCTTTCTTT.